This is a list of T cell receptor beta chains from one sample in a study of shared clonotypes between healthy human individuals. Assay used: immunoSEQ multiplex PCR; TCRdb lists only in-frame clones, some missing. The sample lists approximately 500,000 clones, 90% to 96% seen once, with about 0.064% in the top ten. Sequenced sample: naive CD4+ T cells sorted from blood. Receptor source: a woman aged 30 to 39 in good health. CDR3s leave out the opening cysteine and the closing phenylalanine or tryptophan. Fields, in order: V gene, J gene, D gene, CDR3 protein. D genes are given only for firm matches.

TRBV6-4,TRBJ2-1,TRBD2,ASRGPLAEYNEQF
TRBV4-1,TRBJ2-5,TRBD2,ASSQGFVSGRVATQY
TRBV6-1,TRBJ1-4,TRBD1,ASRDRDSKKLF
TRBV18,TRBJ2-7,NA,ASSPFEGGGRNEQY
TRBV27,TRBJ1-6,NA,ASSFRSSPLH
TRBV18,TRBJ1-5,TRBD1,ASSPESDRGRRGNQPQH
TRBV7-2,TRBJ2-7,NA,ASSLVFGFGVSYEQY
TRBV19,TRBJ2-1,TRBD2,ASSIALQGTSGNEQF
TRBV5-1,TRBJ2-7,TRBD1,ASSLGDRVEGEQY
TRBV5-4,TRBJ2-1,TRBD2,ASSLDSGTRMF
TRBV5-1,TRBJ1-4,NA,ASSYGLKPRINEKLF
TRBV5-1,TRBJ2-7,TRBD2,ASSTGLAGGVEQY
TRBV5-8,TRBJ2-7,NA,ASSLTSPSYEQY
TRBV7-9,TRBJ2-3,TRBD2,ASSLAAGGQLDTQY
TRBV19,TRBJ1-5,TRBD1,ASHSTGGGQPQH
TRBV10-2,TRBJ1-1,TRBD1,ASSDHRGGYTEAF
TRBV19,TRBJ2-3,NA,ASSIDLITQY
TRBV29-1,TRBJ1-1,NA,SVALQPHTEAF
TRBV19,TRBJ1-1,NA,ASSIHWANTEAF
TRBV5-1,TRBJ1-1,NA,ASTDPLRAEAF
TRBV27,TRBJ2-2,NA,ASSLRAVPTGELF
TRBV2,TRBJ2-3,NA,ASNPFLSSTDTQY
TRBV5-1,TRBJ1-5,NA,ASSQDSNQPQH
TRBV4-2,TRBJ2-3,NA,ASSQDRSSYRTDTQY
TRBV18,TRBJ2-7,NA,ASSPSSLVYEQY
TRBV7-2,TRBJ2-5,TRBD2,ASSPSGVQETQY
TRBV6-6,TRBJ1-1,NA,ASSSYTNTEAF
TRBV5-6,TRBJ2-7,NA,ASSGDFYEQY
TRBV28,TRBJ2-3,NA,ASSLSTAGSDTQY
TRBV5-4,TRBJ2-3,TRBD1,ASSPGTDITDTQY
TRBV2,TRBJ2-7,NA,ASRQPMGQQY
TRBV27,TRBJ2-7,TRBD1,ASSHTLQGYPYEQY
TRBV28,TRBJ1-5,NA,ASSADLSNQPQH
TRBV6-5,TRBJ2-7,TRBD2,ASSYGIAGNSYEQY
TRBV7-2,TRBJ2-1,NA,ASSLASGYNEQF
TRBV27,TRBJ2-5,NA,ASRPGFQETQY
TRBV28,TRBJ2-1,NA,ASSGNNQF
TRBV28,TRBJ1-6,NA,ASSSRSLNSPLH
TRBV7-9,TRBJ2-4,TRBD1,ASSSRVTGVDIQY
TRBV18,TRBJ2-7,NA,ASSPTGEAYEQY
TRBV18,TRBJ2-7,TRBD2,ASSPGLAGAYEQY
TRBV14,TRBJ2-2,NA,ASSSQTGRELF
TRBV2,TRBJ1-5,NA,ASSEGITGSKTPQH
TRBV9,TRBJ2-3,NA,ASSPQGLSTDTQY
TRBV30,NA,NA,AWRSGTSTYEQY
TRBV28,TRBJ1-1,NA,ASSSGLGPVGTEAF
TRBV19,TRBJ1-1,NA,ASSLLWDPNSEAF
TRBV18,TRBJ1-5,TRBD1,ASSNLGQGASQPQH
TRBV7-9,TRBJ2-7,NA,ASSLVLDGYSSYEQY
TRBV4-2,TRBJ2-7,TRBD1,ASSRIMTGGDEQY
TRBV18,TRBJ1-1,NA,ASSLVSVGANTEAF